In this sample, the clone carrying this TCR beta chain turned up a few times. This sample is drawn from a study of T-cell reconstitution after alpha-beta-depleted transplantation in children. The library targeted TCRbeta and was prepared with unique molecular identifiers. TCRdb called the PCR reads again in MiXCR, with one record for every CDR3 protein. The sample yields some 260,000 distinct CDR3 sequences, 20% to 30% seen once. The receptor was isolated from a female patient aged 2-9 years who had a stem cell transplant for congenital amegakaryocytic thrombocytopenia, so the T cells may come from the graft donor. Sequences were derived from PBMCs, mostly from graft donor cells, sampled 360 days after TCRalphabeta/CD19-depleted stem cell transplant.

CDR3 sequence reads: CSARGTANSPLHF. Written as DNA, the CDR3 is TGCAGTGCTAGGGGGACAGCTAATTCACCCCTCCACTTT. The gene calls are TRBV20-1 and TRBJ1-6; 7 bases fit TRBD1. Trimming removed 3 bases from V and 6 bases from J; junction bases left unmatched: 2. CDR3 length equals 13 residues. From germline, CDR1 is DFQATT and CDR2 SNEGSKA (reference sequence).